The 4 T cell receptor beta chains below all came from one sample that was sequenced in a study of T cell changes during pregnancy in multiple sclerosis. Profiling relied on immunoSEQ multiplex PCR, and the TCRdb table lists in-frame clones only, not all of them. Among fewer than 50,000 clones listed, 85% to 90% were seen once. Specimen: CD4+ T cells from peripheral blood mononuclear cells, collected in the first trimester of pregnancy. These receptors were taken from a female donor with multiple sclerosis, enrolled in a pregnancy study.

The chain employs TRBV25-1 and TRBJ2-7, with TRBD1 as a possible D gene (6 bases). The CDR3 consists of 16 residues. The germline V gene has CDR1 MGHDK and CDR2 SYGVNS. Trimming took 1 base from V and 5 from J, leaving 18 bases between them. The CDR3 protein is CASSESGTGSRHEQYF. For the CDR3, the DNA is TGTGCCAGCAGTGAATCTGGAACAGGGTCCCGGCACGAGCAGTACTTC.

The chain carries TRBV5-6 and TRBJ2-1; 12 positions agree with TRBD1. Germline V gene sequence: CDR1 SGHDT, CDR2 YYEEEE. With V trimmed by 5 bases and J by 9 bases, 6 bases remained unmatched. This CDR3 comprises 14 residues. The CDR3 DNA follows: TGTGCCAGCAGGCCCGGGACAGGGGGCCGTGAGCAGTTCTTC. Amino acids: CASRPGTGGREQFF. Looking up the rest from reference TRBV5-6 and TRBJ2-1 gives the full variable domain: DAGVTQSPTHLIKTRGQQVTLRCSPKSGHDTVSWYQQALGQGPQFIFQYYEEEERQRGNFPDRFSGHQFPNYSSELNVNALLLGDSALYLCASRPGTGGREQFFGPGTRLTVL.

The rearrangement joins TRBV19 to TRBJ2-5; weak D call: TRBD1 (6 bases). The CDR3 extends over 16 amino acids. In germline, CDR1 is LNHDA, CDR2 SQIVND (reference sequence). With 4 bases removed from V and 1 base from J, the gap between germline ends came to 16 bases. CDR3 protein: CASSTSRTDTQETQYF. The CDR3 coding sequence is TGTGCCAGTAGTACCTCCCGGACAGATACCCAAGAGACCCAGTACTTC.

In this sample, this clone turned up many times. The chain has TRBV9 and TRBJ1-3; D is unresolved. V was cut by 8 bases and J by 1 base, with 4 bases left in between. This CDR3 is 11 amino acids long. CDR1 and CDR2 from the germline V gene are SGDLS and YYNGEE. CDR3 nucleotides: TGTGCCAGTCAGTCTGGAAACACCATATATTTT. Amino acids: CASQSGNTIYF.